This T cell receptor (beta chain) was observed in a study of response to subunit inactivated influenza vaccine. About this clonotype: Its antigen is unknown.

A single record per CDR3 protein comes from TCRdb applying MiXCR to the RT-PCR reads. Of a few hundred thousand distinct CDR3 sequences in the sample, around a fifth are singletons; the top ten hold 10%. General study findings and limits: It was suggested by the authors that few new T cells are recruited by each seasonal influenza vaccination.

The specimen comprised PBMCs from blood, sampled 21 months after vaccination. This TCR was sampled from a man aged 45 to 70 who received an inactivated influenza vaccine.

DNA for the CDR3: TGCGCCAGCAGCCAAGAGAGGGGCCTGGGCACTGAAGCTTTCTTT. Its protein is CASSQERGLGTEAFF. V and J are TRBV4-3 and TRBJ1-1; TRBD1 is a possible D gene (5 bases). The ends were cut back, 0 bases at V and 4 bases at J, with 12 bases in the middle. CDR3 size: 15 residues. The germline gives CDR1 LGHNA, CDR2 YSLEER.